A single sample gave rise to the 3 T cell receptor beta chains below, sequenced in a study of cytomegalovirus exposure and HLA in healthy donors. The PCR ran on 60 Vbeta and 13 Jbeta primers. Using immunoSEQ multiplex PCR, the repertoire was profiled, and TCRdb retains in-frame clones only, with some absent. The table records around 70,000 clones, about 81% of them present only once. The source material was PBMCs. These receptors all come from a woman aged 40 to 49 in good health and CMV-seropositive.

The chain employs TRBV28 and TRBJ2-7; perhaps TRBD1 as D (6 bases). Germline-derived CDR1 and CDR2 are MDHEN and SYDVKM. V was pared by 2 bases and J by 2 bases, with 19 bases between. The CDR3 covers 17 residues. The CDR3 DNA reads as TGTGCCAGCAGTTTAACCGGTGGGGGCGATGTGACCTACGAGCAGTACTTC. It codes for CASSLTGGGDVTYEQYF. Using reference TRBV28 and TRBJ2-7 for the parts outside the CDR3, the full variable domain is DVKVTQSSRYLVKRTGEKVFLECVQDMDHENMFWYRQDPGLGLRLIYFSYDVKMKEKGDIPEGYSVSREKKERFSLILESASTNQTSMYLCASSLTGGGDVTYEQYFGPGTRLTVT.

This chain uses TRBV10-3 with TRBJ1-3, with 9 bases fitting TRBD1. The ends lost 6 bases at V and 4 bases at J; junction bases unmatched: 10. Germline CDR1 and CDR2: ENHRY and SYGVKD. The CDR3 runs 16 residues. CDR3 in DNA: TGTGCCATCAGCATTGACAGGGGGGGTTCCGGAAACACCATATATTTT. Encoded protein: CAISIDRGGSGNTIYF.

V gene TRBV7-8 combines with J gene TRBJ2-1; unclear D gene. Germline loops: CDR1 SGHVS, CDR2 FQNEAQ. Trimming took off 1 base at V and 4 bases at J, with 14 bases between the two ends. The CDR3 has 16 residues. This CDR3 is CASSLGYTVAYNEQFF. CDR3 in DNA: TGTGCCAGCAGCTTAGGTTACACGGTAGCTTACAATGAGCAGTTCTTC.